The 23 T cell receptor beta chains in this list originate from one sample, sequenced in a study of blood T cell repertoires in COVID-19. Only in-frame clones appear in the TCRdb table, and some are missing; sequencing was by immunoSEQ multiplex PCR. The sample shows some 170,000 clones, 70% to 85% of them seen only once. Sequenced sample: PBMCs or T cells enriched from blood (not recorded which). All receptors come from a man between 45 and 60 years old who had recovered from COVID-19.

The V call is TRBV24-1, the J call TRBJ1-5, with TRBD1 matching over 9 bases. The ends lost 4 bases at V and 2 bases at J; junction bases unmatched: 14. The germline V gene encodes CDR1 KGHDR and CDR2 SFDVKD. The CDR3 is 19 residues long. In nucleotides, the CDR3 is TGTGCCACCAGTGAAACCGGGACAGGGTCGTTGGGGGGCAATCAGCCCCAGCATTTT. As protein: CATSETGTGSLGGNQPQHF.

V and J are TRBV2 and TRBJ1-2; D is perhaps TRBD1 (6 bases). The CDR3 runs to 16 residues. V was trimmed by 5 bases and J by 4 bases, leaving 20 bases between them. Germline V CDR1 and CDR2: SNHLY, FYNNEI. CDR3 residues: CASSLEVQGLGYGYTF. CDR3 in DNA: TGTGCCAGCAGTCTCGAAGTACAGGGTTTGGGCTATGGCTACACCTTC.

The chain recombines TRBV4-1 with TRBJ2-7, with a tentative D call TRBD1 (8 bases). Trimming took 4 bases from V and 4 from J, leaving 17 bases between them. Germline V gene lookup returns CDR1 MGHRA and CDR2 YSYEKL. CDR3 length: 15 residues. CDR3 DNA sequence: TGCGCCAGCAGCCGGACCACAGGGGGAGGGTACGAGCAGTACTTC. As protein: CASSRTTGGGYEQYF.

CDR3 coding DNA: TGTGCCAGCAGCGTCAGGGCCCGAGGTACGGATACGCAGTATTTT. It translates to CASSVRARGTDTQYF. V and J are TRBV2 and TRBJ2-3; TRBD1 is a possible D gene (5 bases). This CDR3 region has 15 residues. CDR1 and CDR2 from the germline V gene are SNHLY and FYNNEI. Trimming cost V 6 bases and J 6 bases, with 19 bases left between them.

The chain joins TRBV5-1 to TRBJ1-5; no clear D. Germline CDR1 reads SGHRS; CDR2 reads YFSETQ. The CDR3 runs 16 residues. Trimming cost V 0 bases and J 7 bases, with 17 bases left between them. The CDR3 here is CASSLGEAGSVQPQHF. CDR3 in DNA: TGCGCCAGCAGCTTGGGGGAAGCGGGGAGTGTCCAGCCCCAGCATTTT.

The chain uses TRBV7-2 and TRBJ1-2; 7 bases align to TRBD1. Germline CDR1 SGHTA, CDR2 FQGNSA. The CDR3 extends over 15 amino acids. The trim removed 2 bases at V and 4 bases at J, leaving 7 bases unmatched. CDR3 nucleotides: TGTGCCAGCAGCTTAATGCGGGGACAGTCCTATGGCTACACCTTC. Protein product: CASSLMRGQSYGYTF.

The CDR3 reads CASSLNPRDRTNTEAFF. CDR3 sequence (DNA): TGCGCCAGCAGCTTGAACCCCAGGGACAGGACGAACACTGAAGCTTTCTTT. This sequence joins TRBV5-1 and TRBJ1-1, with 8 bases matching TRBD1. Germline V gene sequence: CDR1 SGHRS, CDR2 YFSETQ. CDR3 length: 17 residues. J was trimmed by 1 base and V by 1 base; bases with no gene match: 9.

As regards this clone: Other DNA sequences within the sample encode an identical CDR3. The V gene is TRBV5-1, the J gene TRBJ2-7, with 9 bases fitting TRBD1. Germline V CDR1 and CDR2: SGHRS, YFSETQ. The CDR3 contains 14 residues. The J segment lost 1 base and the V segment lost 3 bases, leaving 2 bases of the junction unmatched. The CDR3 loop is CASSWGQGSYEQYF. For the CDR3, the DNA is TGCGCCAGCAGCTGGGGACAGGGATCCTACGAGCAGTACTTC. The whole variable domain, remainder taken from reference TRBV5-1 and TRBJ2-7, is KAGVTQTPRYLIKTRGQQVTLSCSPISGHRSVSWYQQTPGQGLQFLFEYFSETQRNKGNFPGRFSGRQFSNSRSEMNVSTLELGDSALYLCASSWGQGSYEQYFGPGTRLTVT.

The chain uses TRBV4-1 and TRBJ1-2, with unresolved D. From germline, CDR1 is MGHRA and CDR2 YSYEKL. The CDR3 is made up of 15 amino acids. The germline V and J ends were trimmed by 0 bases and 2 bases, with 10 bases remaining between them. CDR3 coding DNA: TGCGCCAGCAGCCAAGATTTGAGGCGCAACTATGGCTACACCTTC. It translates to CASSQDLRRNYGYTF.

The CDR3 DNA reads TGTGCCAGCAGCATTTCGGGGGGGCCCTACAATGAGCAGTTCTTC. Translation: CASSISGGPYNEQFF. The chain is built from TRBV9 and TRBJ2-1; TRBD2 matches at 8 bases. The CDR3 totals 15 residues. Germline V gene lookup returns CDR1 SGDLS and CDR2 YYNGEE. The V and J ends lost 4 bases and 2 bases, in that order; junction bases with no gene match: 5.

V is TRBV29-1 and J is TRBJ1-1; possible D gene TRBD1, 6 bases. Trimming stripped 0 bases from V and 5 bases from J, with 13 bases between. Germline V CDR1 and CDR2: SQVTM, ANQGSEA. This CDR3 is 14 amino acids long. CDR3 region: CSVEEGQGWTEAFF. The CDR3 DNA follows: TGCAGCGTTGAAGAGGGGCAGGGGTGGACTGAAGCTTTCTTT.

The CDR3 nucleotides are TGTGCCAGCAGTCCTCACAGGGCGAGGACTGAAGCTTTCTTT. Translated, it gives CASSPHRARTEAFF. The chain recombines TRBV28 with TRBJ1-1, with D possibly TRBD1 on 6 matching bases. CDR3 size: 14 residues. Trimming pared 5 bases from V and 5 bases from J, leaving 15 bases between. The germline CDR1 and CDR2 sequences are MDHEN and SYDVKM.

This chain joins TRBV5-6 and TRBJ2-7, with 7 bases matching TRBD1. The CDR3 consists of 13 residues. V lost 4 bases, J lost 2 bases, and 3 bases stayed unmatched. Per germline, CDR1 SGHDT and CDR2 YYEEEE. CDR3 in DNA: TGTGCCAGCAGCCGGGACAGCACCTACGAGCAGTACTTC. This gives the protein CASSRDSTYEQYF.

This sequence joins TRBV28 and TRBJ1-4; 7 bases agree with TRBD1. This CDR3 region has 14 residues. Germline V gives CDR1 MDHEN, CDR2 SYDVKM. The J segment lost 7 bases and the V segment lost 3 bases, leaving 5 bases of the junction unmatched. The CDR3 DNA sequence: TGTGCCAGCAGTTTCAGACAGGGCCGTGAAAAACTGTTTTTT. The encoded protein is CASSFRQGREKLFF.

The chain links TRBV10-1 to TRBJ1-1; D may be TRBD1 (6 bases). Trimming removed 6 bases at V and 4 bases at J, with 12 bases between. CDR1 is WNHNN, CDR2 SYGVQD, per germline (reference sequence). This CDR3 comprises 13 residues. This CDR3 reads CASRRGPSTEAFF. CDR3 nucleotide sequence: TGCGCCAGCAGGCGGGGGCCCTCCACTGAAGCTTTCTTT.

The chain links TRBV27 to TRBJ1-2; TRBD1 is a possible D gene (6 bases). The CDR3 extends over 15 amino acids. The V end lost 6 bases, the J end lost 0 bases, and 14 bases lay between the germline ends. Germline loops: CDR1 MNHEY, CDR2 SMNVEV (reference sequence). The CDR3 is CASSSSRTANYGYTF. The CDR3 nucleotides read TGTGCCAGCAGCTCCTCCCGGACAGCTAACTATGGCTACACCTTC.

The chain joins TRBV2 to TRBJ1-5; maybe TRBD1 (5 bases). The CDR3 runs to 15 residues. Germline V gene sequence: CDR1 SNHLY, CDR2 FYNNEI. Between the trimmed V and J ends, which lost 1 base and 2 bases, there was a span of 9 bases. The CDR3 region is CASSEGGSGNQPQHF. The CDR3 bases are TGTGCCAGCAGTGAAGGGGGCTCTGGCAATCAGCCCCAGCATTTT.

This chain uses TRBV28 with TRBJ1-1; 7 nucleotides line up with TRBD1. Germline V lookup: CDR1 MDHEN, CDR2 SYDVKM. V lost 0 bases to trimming and J lost 1 base; unmatched junction nucleotides: 2. The CDR3 length is 15 residues. CDR3 residues: CASSLWRTGNTEAFF. The CDR3 DNA is TGTGCCAGCAGTTTATGGAGGACAGGGAACACTGAAGCTTTCTTT. Combining the CDR3 with reference TRBV28 and TRBJ1-1 gives the whole variable domain DVKVTQSSRYLVKRTGEKVFLECVQDMDHENMFWYRQDPGLGLRLIYFSYDVKMKEKGDIPEGYSVSREKKERFSLILESASTNQTSMYLCASSLWRTGNTEAFFGQGTRLTVV.

CDR3: CASSFSPTTEAFF. The CDR3 DNA is TGTGCCAGCAGTTTTAGTCCCACCACTGAAGCTTTCTTT. This chain links TRBV12-3 or TRBV12-4 with TRBJ1-1, with D unresolved. The CDR3 is 13 amino acids. V dropped 3 bases and J dropped 4 bases, with 9 bases sitting between them.

This clone was counted a single time. The rearrangement uses TRBV3-1 (or the pseudogene TRBV3-2) and TRBJ1-1, with a possible D match to TRBD1 (5 bases). Germline V gene data show CDR1 as LGHDT and CDR2 as YNNKEL (reference sequence). CDR3 length: 15 residues. The germline V and J ends were trimmed by 3 bases and 0 bases, with 11 bases remaining between them. DNA for the CDR3: TGTGCCAGCAGCCATGGGGGGACGTTGAACACTGAAGCTTTCTTT. Residues: CASSHGGTLNTEAFF.

The chain has TRBV10-3 and TRBJ2-5, with 7 nucleotides matching TRBD2. V lost 6 bases to trimming and J lost 1 base; unmatched junction nucleotides: 2. Germline V gives CDR1 ENHRY, CDR2 SYGVKD. This CDR3 has 13 residues. For the CDR3, the DNA is TGTGCCATCAGCGGGGGGACCCAAGAGACCCAGTACTTC. Translation gives CAISGGTQETQYF.

In this sample, this clone turned up a few times. The chain uses TRBV28 and TRBJ1-1; unclear D gene. Trimming stripped 1 base from V and 5 bases from J, with 8 bases between. Germline values: CDR1 MDHEN, CDR2 SYDVKM. The CDR3 contains 13 residues. The DNA for the CDR3 is TGTGCCAGCAGTTTATTAGCGAGGACTGAAGCTTTCTTT. Its protein is CASSLLARTEAFF.

V and J are TRBV7-9 and TRBJ1-6; TRBD1 matches at 8 bases. The CDR3 is 18 amino acids. Per germline, CDR1 SEHNR and CDR2 FQNEAQ (reference sequence). V dropped 5 bases and J dropped 0; count of bases not matched to a gene: 9. The CDR3 protein is CASSPLTGASSYNSPLHF. The CDR3 nucleotides are TGTGCCAGCAGCCCGCTGACAGGGGCGAGCTCCTATAATTCACCCCTCCACTTT. Using reference TRBV7-9 and TRBJ1-6 for the parts outside the CDR3, the full variable domain is DTGVSQNPRHKITKRGQNVTFRCDPISEHNRLYWYRQTLGQGPEFLTYFQNEAQLEKSRLLSDRFSAERPKGSFSTLEIQRTEQGDSAMYLCASSPLTGASSYNSPLHFGNGTRLTVT.